These 10 T cell receptor beta chains came from one sample sequenced in a study of beta chain features in type 1 diabetes. The entirety of the isolated RNA underwent reverse transcription, so expressed TCRB transcripts were sequenced. Measured with immunoSEQ multiplex PCR; TCRdb has only the in-frame clones, and not every one. The sample lists under 800,000 clones; 15% to 18% were seen once. The sequenced sample was naive CD4+ T cells from blood. The receptor set was obtained from a man between 18 and 29 years old in good health.

This clone was observed a handful of times. The V call is TRBV5-4, the J call TRBJ2-5; D remains ambiguous. This CDR3 contains 15 residues. Germline V gene sequence: CDR1 SGHNT, CDR2 YYREEE (reference sequence). V was clipped by 0 bases and J by 5 bases, with 14 bases between them. The CDR3 sequence is CASSLGTLGSETQYF. Here the CDR3 DNA reads TGTGCCAGCAGCTTGGGGACCCTCGGGTCGGAGACCCAGTACTTC.

This chain uses TRBV20-1 with TRBJ2-1; no clear D. The CDR3 loop spans 11 amino acids. Trimming pared 6 bases from V and 11 bases from J, leaving 14 bases between. Germline V lookup: CDR1 DFQATT, CDR2 SNEGSKA (reference sequence). CDR3 residues: CSATLTVKQFF. The CDR3 DNA is TGCAGTGCGACCCTCACAGTGAAGCAGTTCTTC.

The chain is built from TRBV11-3 and TRBJ2-1, with TRBD2 matching 7 bases. V dropped 8 bases and J dropped 2; count of bases not matched to a gene: 6. Germline-derived CDR1 and CDR2 are SGHNT and YENEEA. CDR3 length: 14 residues. The CDR3 DNA follows: TGTGCCAGCGCGCCGGGGGGAGCCTACAATGAGCAGTTCTTC. Translating gives CASAPGGAYNEQFF.

The chain uses TRBV28 and TRBJ2-7; D not resolved. CDR1 MDHEN and CDR2 SYDVKM come from the germline V gene. Between the trimmed V and J ends, which lost 5 bases and 2 bases, there was a span of 10 bases. The CDR3 consists of 13 residues. The CDR3 bases are TGTGCCAGCAGTACCCCGATCCCCTACGAGCAGTACTTC. Protein product: CASSTPIPYEQYF. Filled out from reference TRBV28 and TRBJ2-7, the complete variable domain reads DVKVTQSSRYLVKRTGEKVFLECVQDMDHENMFWYRQDPGLGLRLIYFSYDVKMKEKGDIPEGYSVSREKKERFSLILESASTNQTSMYLCASSTPIPYEQYFGPGTRLTVT.

The CDR3 nucleotides read TGTGCCAGCTCGCCTACAAGGAATGAGCAGTTCTTC. Its translation: CASSPTRNEQFF. The chain is built from TRBV18 and TRBJ2-1; D uncertain. The CDR3 runs to 12 residues. The V gene's germline CDR1 is KGHSH and CDR2 LQKENI. V gave up 6 bases and J gave up 7 bases, with 10 bases separating them.

This clone was counted a few times. The V call is TRBV14, the J call TRBJ1-2, with a weak D call TRBD1 (5 bases). The germline V gene encodes CDR1 SGHDN and CDR2 FVKESK. V was trimmed by 0 bases and J by 4 bases, leaving 12 bases between them. This CDR3 has 15 amino acids. This CDR3 reads CASSQDWQGVYGYTF. CDR3 coding DNA: TGTGCCAGCAGCCAAGATTGGCAGGGAGTCTATGGCTACACCTTC. Looking up the rest from reference TRBV14 and TRBJ1-2 gives the full variable domain: EAGVTQFPSHSVIEKGQTVTLRCDPISGHDNLYWYRRVMGKEIKFLLHFVKESKQDESGMPNNRFLAERTGGTYSTLKVQPAELEDSGVYFCASSQDWQGVYGYTFGSGTRLTVV.

Only a few counts were recorded for this clone. This chain joins TRBV29-1 and TRBJ2-7; maybe TRBD2 (6 bases). There are 12 residues in the CDR3. The germline V gene encodes CDR1 SQVTM and CDR2 ANQGSEA. Trimming cost V 7 bases and J 2 bases, with 12 bases left between them. The CDR3 region is CSAGSQAYEQYF. The CDR3 DNA reads as TGCAGCGCCGGGAGCCAGGCCTACGAGCAGTACTTC.

This clone was observed a handful of times. V and J are TRBV27 and TRBJ1-2; no clear D gene. V was pared by 0 bases and J by 4 bases, with 18 bases between. Looked up from germline, CDR1 is MNHEY and CDR2 is SMNVEV (reference sequence). CDR3 size: 17 residues. As DNA, the CDR3 is TGTGCCAGCAGTTTATCGACCGGTGCGGGAGGGATCTATGGCTACACCTTC. Residues: CASSLSTGAGGIYGYTF.

In this sample, this clone turned up a few times. The chain has TRBV19 and TRBJ1-1; the D gene is possibly TRBD1 (6 bases). Germline lookup yields CDR1 LNHDA and CDR2 SQIVND (reference sequence). V was shortened by 1 base and J by 5 bases, with 11 bases between the two germline ends. CDR3 length: 14 amino acids. This chain's CDR3 is CASSIGNRETEAFF. The CDR3 nucleotides are TGTGCCAGTAGTATAGGCAACAGGGAAACTGAAGCTTTCTTT.

J is TRBJ1-2 and V is TRBV9; a weak D match, TRBD1 (6 bases). With 3 bases removed from V and 4 bases from J, the gap between germline ends came to 16 bases. The length of the CDR3 is 15 residues. Per the germline V gene, CDR1 is SGDLS and CDR2 is YYNGEE. The CDR3 loop is CASSAQQGTGYGYTF. The CDR3 region has the DNA TGTGCCAGCAGCGCCCAACAGGGAACGGGCTATGGCTACACCTTC.